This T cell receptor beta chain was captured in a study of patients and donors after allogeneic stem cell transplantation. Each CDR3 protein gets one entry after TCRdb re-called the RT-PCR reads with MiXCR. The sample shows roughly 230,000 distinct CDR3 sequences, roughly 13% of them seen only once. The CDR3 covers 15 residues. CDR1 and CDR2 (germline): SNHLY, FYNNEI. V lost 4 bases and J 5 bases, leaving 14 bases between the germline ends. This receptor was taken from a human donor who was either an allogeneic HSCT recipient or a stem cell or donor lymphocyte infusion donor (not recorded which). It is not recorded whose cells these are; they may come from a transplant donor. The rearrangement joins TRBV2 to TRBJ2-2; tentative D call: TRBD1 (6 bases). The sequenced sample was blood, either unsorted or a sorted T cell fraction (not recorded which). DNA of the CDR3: TGTGCCAGCAGTGGTGGGGGCCGGGATACCGGGGAGCTGTTTTTT. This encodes CASSGGGRDTGELFF.